Listed below are T cell receptor beta chains from one sample, sequenced in a study of regulatory T cells in long-lasting Graves disease. TCRdb called the multiplex PCR reads again in MiXCR, with one record for every CDR3 protein. The data contain about 320,000 distinct CDR3 sequences, about 20% of them singletons. Sample: peripheral blood mononuclear cells (PBMCs), taken at new diagnosis, from a patient treated with antithyroid drugs. The receptors were sampled from a female donor with Graves disease. Both conserved end residues are part of each CDR3. Each record gives: D gene, clone size, CDR3 length, V gene, J gene, CDR3 DNA, CDR3 protein. The D gene is left open where the match is weak. Size values are once, few and many counts, or a class for expanded clones, and some rows have none.

d_gene: -; abundance: few; len: 15; v_gene: TRBV2; j_gene: TRBJ2-3; CDR3nt: TGTGCCAGCAGTGTGCAGGGAACCAGCACAGATACGCAGTATTTT; CDR3aa: CASSVQGTSTDTQYF
d_gene: -; abundance: few; len: 15; v_gene: TRBV7-2; j_gene: TRBJ2-1; CDR3nt: TGTGCCAGCATCCGTGGCCCCAGCCCCTACAATGAGCAGTTCTTC; CDR3aa: CASIRGPSPYNEQFF
d_gene: TRBD1; abundance: few; len: 17; v_gene: TRBV5-1; j_gene: TRBJ1-4; CDR3nt: TGCGTCAGCAGCACCGGTATTAGGAGGGACAGGGGAGGAAAACTGTTTTTT; CDR3aa: CVSSTGIRRDRGGKLFF
d_gene: -; abundance: many; len: 15; v_gene: TRBV6-2/TRBV6-3; j_gene: TRBJ1-1; CDR3nt: TGTGCCACCAGACGGGACGGACTCATGAACACTGAAGCTTTCTTT; CDR3aa: CATRRDGLMNTEAFF
d_gene: TRBD2; abundance: many; len: 15; v_gene: TRBV7-3; j_gene: TRBJ2-1; CDR3nt: TGTGCCAGCAGCTTACTAGCGGGAGCGGTCAATGAGCAGTTCTTC; CDR3aa: CASSLLAGAVNEQFF
d_gene: TRBD2; abundance: few; len: 16; v_gene: TRBV6-9; j_gene: TRBJ2-7; CDR3nt: TGTGCCAGCAGTTATCCCGGGACTAGCGGGAACTACGAGCAGTACTTC; CDR3aa: CASSYPGTSGNYEQYF
d_gene: TRBD2; abundance: once; len: 16; v_gene: TRBV13; j_gene: TRBJ2-1; CDR3nt: TGTGCCAGCAGCCCCCCGGGACTAGCGGGAGGTAATGAGCAGTTCTTC; CDR3aa: CASSPPGLAGGNEQFF
d_gene: -; abundance: many; len: 14; v_gene: TRBV7-9; j_gene: TRBJ2-7; CDR3nt: TGTGCCAGCAGCCCGATGGACACGCCGATGGAGCAGTACTTC; CDR3aa: CASSPMDTPMEQYF
d_gene: -; abundance: few; len: 14; v_gene: TRBV5-1; j_gene: TRBJ2-5; CDR3nt: TGCGCCAGCAGCTTGTTTTTAGGAGAAGAGACCCAGTACTTC; CDR3aa: CASSLFLGEETQYF
d_gene: -; abundance: many; len: 16; v_gene: TRBV6-5; j_gene: TRBJ1-2; CDR3nt: TGTGCCAGCAGTTACACGGGACTGGGGGGCGCGGGAGGCTACACCTTC; CDR3aa: CASSYTGLGGAGGYTF
d_gene: TRBD1; abundance: many; len: 17; v_gene: TRBV4-1; j_gene: TRBJ1-5; CDR3nt: TGCGCCAGCAGCCATCACCCCAGGGACAGGGACAATCAGCCCCAGCATTTT; CDR3aa: CASSHHPRDRDNQPQHF
d_gene: -; abundance: -; len: 15; v_gene: TRBV12-3/TRBV12-4; j_gene: TRBJ2-1; CDR3nt: TGTGCCAGCAGTTGGGGGGACCTGAAGTACAATGAGCAGTTCTTC; CDR3aa: CASSWGDLKYNEQFF
d_gene: -; abundance: many; len: 12; v_gene: TRBV6-1; j_gene: TRBJ1-2; CDR3nt: TGTGCCATCAATCCTGGGGCCTATGGCTACACCTTC; CDR3aa: CAINPGAYGYTF
d_gene: TRBD1; abundance: many; len: 18; v_gene: TRBV6-5; j_gene: TRBJ2-5; CDR3nt: TGTGCCAGCAGTTATTTCGACAGGGGCGACTACCTCCAAGAGACCCAGTACTTC; CDR3aa: CASSYFDRGDYLQETQYF
d_gene: -; abundance: many; len: 16; v_gene: TRBV7-2; j_gene: TRBJ2-1; CDR3nt: TGTGCCAGCAGCTTAGCGGTGGCCGCCCCAGGACTTATTCCGTTCTTC; CDR3aa: CASSLAVAAPGLIPFF
d_gene: TRBD2; abundance: -; len: 15; v_gene: TRBV6-1; j_gene: TRBJ2-5; CDR3nt: TGTGCCAGCAGTCCCGGGACTAGTTACCAAGAGACCCAGTACTTC; CDR3aa: CASSPGTSYQETQYF
d_gene: TRBD1; abundance: -; len: 16; v_gene: TRBV5-1; j_gene: TRBJ2-2; CDR3nt: TGCGCCAGCAGCTTGCGATCGGGACAGGGGGCCGGGGAGCTGTTTTTT; CDR3aa: CASSLRSGQGAGELFF
d_gene: -; abundance: many; len: 14; v_gene: TRBV4-1; j_gene: TRBJ2-3; CDR3nt: TGCGCCAGCAGCCAAGTAGGGGGCACAGATACGCAGTATTTT; CDR3aa: CASSQVGGTDTQYF
d_gene: TRBD2; abundance: few; len: 15; v_gene: TRBV19; j_gene: TRBJ2-2; CDR3nt: TGTGCCAGTACGCGAGCGGGAGGGCCTACCGGGGAGCTGTTTTTT; CDR3aa: CASTRAGGPTGELFF
d_gene: TRBD2; abundance: many; len: 15; v_gene: TRBV20-1; j_gene: TRBJ2-7; CDR3nt: TGCAGTGCTAGAGATGGGACTAGCGGAACCTACGAGCAGTACTTC; CDR3aa: CSARDGTSGTYEQYF
d_gene: -; abundance: many; len: 18; v_gene: TRBV28; j_gene: TRBJ1-5; CDR3nt: TGTGCCAGCAATCTAGGAGGGCGGGGACCGGAGTTAGGTCAGCCCCAGCATTTT; CDR3aa: CASNLGGRGPELGQPQHF